This entry lists 7 T cell receptor beta chains sequenced from one sample in a study of OX40 agonist ivuxolimab in advanced cancers. Only in-frame clones appear in the TCRdb table, and some are missing; sequencing was by immunoSEQ multiplex PCR. The data show roughly 73,000 clones, approximately 86% seen once. The specimen comprised CD4+ or CD8+ T cells sorted from blood, sampled in a trial of the OX40 agonist ivuxolimab. Every receptor here comes from an adult with an advanced solid tumor such as melanoma, head and neck, liver or kidney cancer.

V usage is TRBV11-2 and J usage is TRBJ1-3; 8 bases map to TRBD1. Germline V gene data show CDR1 as SGHAT and CDR2 as FQNNGV. This CDR3 region has 17 residues. V gave up 5 bases and J gave up 0 bases; unmatched junction bases: 9. This chain's CDR3 is CASSPYPRGPSGNTIYF. CDR3 bases: TGTGCCAGCAGCCCCTACCCCAGGGGGCCCTCTGGAAACACCATATATTTT.

The chain combines TRBV6-5 with TRBJ1-2; 8 bases are a match to TRBD1. Looked up from germline, CDR1 is MNHEY and CDR2 is SVGAGI. V was pared by 7 bases and J by 8 bases, with 12 bases of the junction left unmatched. The CDR3 length is 14 residues. Written as DNA, the CDR3 is TGTGCCAGCATTCAACTGCAGGGGGCTGCAGGCTACACCTTC. Translated: CASIQLQGAAGYTF.

The chain recombines TRBV10-2 with TRBJ1-2; TRBD1 matches at 7 bases. The CDR3 runs to 14 residues. V was pared by 6 bases and J by 2 bases, with 6 bases of the junction left unmatched. Germline V gene data show CDR1 as WSHSY and CDR2 as SAAADI. Written as DNA, the CDR3 is TGCGCCAGCAGGTTGGACAGGTTGAACTATGGCTACACCTTC. It encodes CASRLDRLNYGYTF.

A single count supports this clone. The CDR3 spells CAWSEGASWGELFF. The CDR3 DNA reads as TGTGCCTGGAGCGAAGGGGCTAGCTGGGGGGAGCTGTTTTTT. V is TRBV30 and J is TRBJ2-2; either TRBD1 or TRBD2 may supply D (5 bases each). The CDR3 contains 14 residues. V was pared by 3 bases and J by 8 bases, with 16 bases between. Germline V gives CDR1 GTSNPN, CDR2 SVGIG (reference sequence).

The rearrangement joins TRBV6-1 to TRBJ1-1, with TRBD1 as a possible D gene (6 bases). Germline V gene lookup returns CDR1 MNHNS and CDR2 SASEGT. The CDR3 has 16 residues. V gave up 0 bases and J gave up 2 bases, with 13 bases separating them. CDR3 region: CASSEAGGRGNTEAFF. The CDR3 coding sequence is TGTGCCAGCAGTGAAGCGGGGGGCCGGGGTAACACTGAAGCTTTCTTT.

The chain carries TRBV29-1 and TRBJ2-3; a weak D match, TRBD1 (5 bases). Looked up from germline, CDR1 is SQVTM and CDR2 is ANQGSEA. CDR3 length: 12 amino acids. V was shortened by 6 bases and J by 2 bases, with 9 bases between the two germline ends. The CDR3 sequence is CSVLTDTDTQYF. CDR3 in DNA: TGCAGCGTGTTGACAGACACAGATACGCAGTATTTT.

V gene TRBV7-9 combines with J gene TRBJ1-4; D remains ambiguous. Germline CDR1 SEHNR, CDR2 FQNEAQ (reference sequence). This CDR3 spans 14 amino acids. Deletions cut 4 bases from V and 7 bases from J, with 13 bases between. CDR3 protein: CASSSTTWGEKLFF. The DNA for the CDR3 is TGTGCCAGCAGCTCTACGACCTGGGGTGAAAAACTGTTTTTT.